These T cell receptor beta chains were read from a single sample in a study of T cells in localized non-small cell lung cancer. Sequencing was performed with immunoSEQ multiplex PCR; in TCRdb, only in-frame clones are kept and a portion is missing. The sample records 20,000 to 30,000 clones, approximately 78% being singletons. The input for sequencing was peripheral blood, taken before any cancer treatment. These receptors originate from a woman between 35 and 75 years old with stage I lung adenocarcinoma. CDR3s include the opening cysteine and the closing phenylalanine or tryptophan.

CDR3 protein: CASSLSRGQETQYF
V gene: TRBV7-2

CDR3 protein: CASSPLPGQGTGAFF
V gene: TRBV7-2

CDR3 protein: CASNRGLDTGELFF
V gene: TRBV11-3

CDR3 protein: CASSRDRLYGYTF
V gene: TRBV5-6

CDR3 protein: CASSIPRDRHANYGYTF
V gene: TRBV19

CDR3 protein: CASSEDRGRTEAFF
V gene: TRBV6-1

CDR3 protein: CASSLGLLSSGNTIYF
V gene: TRBV5-5

CDR3 protein: CASSLFSTGRTTNYGYTF
V gene: TRBV7-2

CDR3 protein: CASSGDRVLGYTF
V gene: TRBV7-9

CDR3 protein: CAIRPSRGNSNTEAFF
V gene: TRBV10-3

CDR3 protein: CASSFTLRGRYGYTF
V gene: TRBV5-6

CDR3 protein: CASSSGPNTGELFF
V gene: TRBV6-6

CDR3 protein: CASSLVGGLLNTEAFF
V gene: TRBV5-4

CDR3 protein: CASSLLTGVYGYTF
V gene: TRBV28

CDR3 protein: CASSQTGGETQYF
V gene: TRBV4-3

CDR3 protein: CASSADRARSREQYF
V gene: TRBV5-5

CDR3 protein: CASSLQGAGEAFF
V gene: TRBV14

CDR3 protein: CASSTQPGTSGGARTDTQYF
V gene: TRBV5-1

CDR3 protein: CASSVQVYTGELFF
V gene: TRBV2

CDR3 protein: CASSFLGFQETQYF
V gene: TRBV27

CDR3 protein: CASSDRRGPADTQYF
V gene: TRBV7-2

CDR3 protein: CASSFGTSGAYNEQFF
V gene: TRBV5-4

CDR3 protein: CASSLGGGVGTDTQYF
V gene: TRBV7-6

CDR3 protein: CASSSSGGLASTDTQYF
V gene: TRBV5-1

CDR3 protein: CASSDSPSGRVSGYTF
V gene: TRBV6-4

CDR3 protein: CATARRNTEAFF
V gene: TRBV6-5

CDR3 protein: CSVEMMQLSERGYGYTF
V gene: TRBV29-1

CDR3 protein: CASSPQKGLADPRSWEQFF
V gene: TRBV11-3

CDR3 protein: CASSESDTQYF
V gene: TRBV6-1

CDR3 protein: CASSQGSGGTDTQYF
V gene: TRBV4-1

CDR3 protein: CASSQTGGIGGYTF
V gene: TRBV2

CDR3 protein: CASSVGPQGSNSPLHF
V gene: TRBV9

CDR3 protein: CASSYRVRTAEAFF
V gene: TRBV6-5

CDR3 protein: CASSLAGQGAHGNTEAFF
V gene: TRBV5-1

CDR3 protein: CASAGSSGGASETQYF
V gene: TRBV5-4

CDR3 protein: CAISEGGADGYTF
V gene: TRBV10-3